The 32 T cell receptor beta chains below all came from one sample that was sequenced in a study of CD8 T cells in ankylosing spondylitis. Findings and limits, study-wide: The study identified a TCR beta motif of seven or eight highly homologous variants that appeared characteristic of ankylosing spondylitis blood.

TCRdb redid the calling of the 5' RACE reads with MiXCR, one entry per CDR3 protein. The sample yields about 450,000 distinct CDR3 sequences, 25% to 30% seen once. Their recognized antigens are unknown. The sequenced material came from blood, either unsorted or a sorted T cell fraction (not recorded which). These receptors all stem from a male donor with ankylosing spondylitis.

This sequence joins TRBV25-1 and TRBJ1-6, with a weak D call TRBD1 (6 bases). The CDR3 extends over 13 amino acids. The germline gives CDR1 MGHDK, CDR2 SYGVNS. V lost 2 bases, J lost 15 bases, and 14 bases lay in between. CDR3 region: CASSELQGRNLHF. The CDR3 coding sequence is TGTGCCAGCAGTGAACTACAGGGAAGGAACCTCCACTTT. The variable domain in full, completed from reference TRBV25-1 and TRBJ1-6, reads EADIYQTPRYLVIGTGKKITLECSQTMGHDKMYWYQQDPGMELHLIHYSYGVNSTEKGDLSSESTVSRIRTEHFPLTLESARPSHTSQYLCASSELQGRNLHFGNGTRLTVT.

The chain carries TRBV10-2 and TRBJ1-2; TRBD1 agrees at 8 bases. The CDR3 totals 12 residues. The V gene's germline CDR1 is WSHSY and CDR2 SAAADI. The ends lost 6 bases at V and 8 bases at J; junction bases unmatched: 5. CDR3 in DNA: TGCGCCAGCAGCCAGGGACAGGTGGGCTACACCTTC. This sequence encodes CASSQGQVGYTF.

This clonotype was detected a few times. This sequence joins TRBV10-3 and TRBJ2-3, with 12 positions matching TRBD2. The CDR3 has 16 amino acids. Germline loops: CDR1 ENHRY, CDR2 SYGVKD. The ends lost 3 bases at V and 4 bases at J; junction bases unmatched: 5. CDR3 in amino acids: CAISEGLAGSADTQYF. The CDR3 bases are TGTGCCATCAGTGAAGGACTAGCGGGATCGGCAGATACGCAGTATTTT.

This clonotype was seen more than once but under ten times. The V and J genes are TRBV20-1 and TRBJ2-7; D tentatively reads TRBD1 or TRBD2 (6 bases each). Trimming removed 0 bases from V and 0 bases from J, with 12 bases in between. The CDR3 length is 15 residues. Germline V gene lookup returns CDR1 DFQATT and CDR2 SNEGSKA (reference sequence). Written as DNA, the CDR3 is TGCAGTGCTAGAGATCAAGGGGGGCCCTCCTACGAGCAGTACTTC. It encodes CSARDQGGPSYEQYF.

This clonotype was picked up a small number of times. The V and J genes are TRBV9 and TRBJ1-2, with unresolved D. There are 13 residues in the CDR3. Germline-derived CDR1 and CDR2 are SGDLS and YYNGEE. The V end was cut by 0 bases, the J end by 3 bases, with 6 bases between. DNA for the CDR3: TGTGCCAGCAGCGTAGATGGGTACTATGGCTACACCTTC. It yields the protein CASSVDGYYGYTF.

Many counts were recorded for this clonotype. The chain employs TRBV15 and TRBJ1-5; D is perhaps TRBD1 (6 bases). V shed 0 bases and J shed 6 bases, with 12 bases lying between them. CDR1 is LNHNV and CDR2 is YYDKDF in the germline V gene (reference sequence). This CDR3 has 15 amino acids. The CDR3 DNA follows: TGTGCCACCAGCAGAGATCCAACAGGGCCTCAGCCCCAGCATTTT. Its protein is CATSRDPTGPQPQHF.

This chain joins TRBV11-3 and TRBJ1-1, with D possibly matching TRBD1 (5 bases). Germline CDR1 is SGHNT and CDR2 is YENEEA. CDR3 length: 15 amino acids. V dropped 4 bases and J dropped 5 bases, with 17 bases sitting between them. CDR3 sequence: CASSSGNSKGTEAFF. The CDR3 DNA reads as TGTGCCAGCAGCTCCGGGAACAGCAAGGGGACTGAAGCTTTCTTT.

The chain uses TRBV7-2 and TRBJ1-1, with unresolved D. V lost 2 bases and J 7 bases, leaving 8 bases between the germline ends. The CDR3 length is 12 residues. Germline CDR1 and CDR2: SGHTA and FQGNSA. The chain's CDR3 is CASSLFLNEAFF. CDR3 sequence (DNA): TGTGCCAGCAGCTTATTCCTTAATGAAGCTTTCTTT.

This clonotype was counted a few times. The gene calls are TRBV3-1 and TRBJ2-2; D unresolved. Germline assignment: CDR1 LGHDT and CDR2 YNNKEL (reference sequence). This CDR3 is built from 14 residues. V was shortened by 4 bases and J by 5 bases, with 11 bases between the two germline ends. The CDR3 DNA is TGTGCCAGCAGCCCGAGCCCGACGACCGGGGAGCTGTTTTTT. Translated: CASSPSPTTGELFF.

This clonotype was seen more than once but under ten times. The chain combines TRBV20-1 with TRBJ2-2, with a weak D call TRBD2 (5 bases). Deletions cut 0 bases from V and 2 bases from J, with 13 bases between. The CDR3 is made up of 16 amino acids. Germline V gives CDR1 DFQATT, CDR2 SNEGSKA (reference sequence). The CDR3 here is CSAREYKRSNTGELFF. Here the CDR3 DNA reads TGCAGTGCTAGAGAGTACAAGCGGAGCAACACCGGGGAGCTGTTTTTT.

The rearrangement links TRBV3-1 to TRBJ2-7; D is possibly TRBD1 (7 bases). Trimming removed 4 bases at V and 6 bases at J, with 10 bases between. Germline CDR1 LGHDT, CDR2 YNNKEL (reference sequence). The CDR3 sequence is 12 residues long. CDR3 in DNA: TGTGCCAGCAGCCCGGAGGGGGCCGAGCAGTACTTC. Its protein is CASSPEGAEQYF.

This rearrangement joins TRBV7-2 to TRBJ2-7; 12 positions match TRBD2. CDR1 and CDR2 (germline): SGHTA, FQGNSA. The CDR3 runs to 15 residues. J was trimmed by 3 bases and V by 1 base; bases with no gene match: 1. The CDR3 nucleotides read TGTGCCAGCAGCTTAGGGACTAGCGGGAACTACGAGCAGTACTTC. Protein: CASSLGTSGNYEQYF.

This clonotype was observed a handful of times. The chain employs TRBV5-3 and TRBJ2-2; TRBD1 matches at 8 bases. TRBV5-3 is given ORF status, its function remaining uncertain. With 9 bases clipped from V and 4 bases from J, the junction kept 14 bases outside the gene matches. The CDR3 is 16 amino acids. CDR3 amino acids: CATETGERRGTGELFF. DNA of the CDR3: TGTGCCACCGAGACAGGGGAACGTCGAGGCACCGGGGAGCTGTTTTTT.

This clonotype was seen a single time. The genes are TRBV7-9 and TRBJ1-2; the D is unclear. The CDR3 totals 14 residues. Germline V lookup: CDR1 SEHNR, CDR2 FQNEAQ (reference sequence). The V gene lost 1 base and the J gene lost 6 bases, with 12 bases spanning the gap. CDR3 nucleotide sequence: TGTGCCAGCAGCTTAGATGGAGGCTCCAATGGCTACACCTTC. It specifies CASSLDGGSNGYTF.

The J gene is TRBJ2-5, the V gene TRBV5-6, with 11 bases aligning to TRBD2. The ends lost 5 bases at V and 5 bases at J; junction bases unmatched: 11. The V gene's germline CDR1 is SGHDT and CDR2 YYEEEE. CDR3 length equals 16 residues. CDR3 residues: CASRIRLAGNWETQYF. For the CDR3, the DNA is TGTGCCAGCAGGATCCGACTAGCGGGAAACTGGGAGACCCAGTACTTC.

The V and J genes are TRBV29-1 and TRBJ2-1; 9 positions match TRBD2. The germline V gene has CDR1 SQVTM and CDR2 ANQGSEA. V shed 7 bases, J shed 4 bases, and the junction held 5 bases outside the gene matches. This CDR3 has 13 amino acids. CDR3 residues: CSALSGSYNEQFF. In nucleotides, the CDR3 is TGCAGCGCCCTTAGCGGGAGTTACAATGAGCAGTTCTTC.

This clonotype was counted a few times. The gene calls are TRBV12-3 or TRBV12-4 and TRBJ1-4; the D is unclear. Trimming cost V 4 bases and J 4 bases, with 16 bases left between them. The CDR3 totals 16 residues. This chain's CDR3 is CASSSGDGNLNEKLFF. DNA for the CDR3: TGTGCCAGCAGTTCCGGAGACGGTAACCTTAATGAAAAACTGTTTTTT.

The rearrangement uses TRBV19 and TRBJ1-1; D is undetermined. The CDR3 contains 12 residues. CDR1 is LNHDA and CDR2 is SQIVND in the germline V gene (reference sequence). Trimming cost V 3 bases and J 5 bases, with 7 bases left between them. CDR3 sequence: CASSMLRTEAFF. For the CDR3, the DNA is TGTGCCAGTAGTATGCTAAGGACTGAAGCTTTCTTT.

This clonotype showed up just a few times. Here the CDR3 DNA reads TGTGCCAGCAGCCAGTATAGCGGGAGCGGCTCCTACAATGAGCAGTTCTTC. It translates to CASSQYSGSGSYNEQFF. The rearrangement uses TRBV4-2 and TRBJ2-1; 9 nucleotides agree with TRBD2. The V segment lost 3 bases and the J segment 0 bases; nucleotides outside the gene matches: 6. Germline CDR1 reads LGHNA; CDR2 reads YNFKEQ. CDR3 length: 17 residues.

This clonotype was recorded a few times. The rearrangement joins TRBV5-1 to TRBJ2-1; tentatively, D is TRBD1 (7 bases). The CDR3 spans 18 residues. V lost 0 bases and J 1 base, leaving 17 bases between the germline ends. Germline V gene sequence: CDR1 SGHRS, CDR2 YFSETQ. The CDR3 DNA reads TGCGCCAGCAGCTTGGGCCTAGGCAGGGGGGCGTCCTACAATGAGCAGTTCTTC. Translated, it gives CASSLGLGRGASYNEQFF.

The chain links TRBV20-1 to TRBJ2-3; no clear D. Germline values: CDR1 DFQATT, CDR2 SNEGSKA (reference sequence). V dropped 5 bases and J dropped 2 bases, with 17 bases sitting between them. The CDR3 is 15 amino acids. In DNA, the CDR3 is TGCAGTGCTGCCCCCCGACGGGTCGCCACAGATACGCAGTATTTT. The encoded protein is CSAAPRRVATDTQYF.

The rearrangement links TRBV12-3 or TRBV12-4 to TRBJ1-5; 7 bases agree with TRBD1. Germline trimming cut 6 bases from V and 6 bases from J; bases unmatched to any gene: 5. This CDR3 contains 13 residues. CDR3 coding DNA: TGTGCCAGCAGCCCGACAGGGCTTCAGCCCCAGCATTTT. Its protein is CASSPTGLQPQHF.

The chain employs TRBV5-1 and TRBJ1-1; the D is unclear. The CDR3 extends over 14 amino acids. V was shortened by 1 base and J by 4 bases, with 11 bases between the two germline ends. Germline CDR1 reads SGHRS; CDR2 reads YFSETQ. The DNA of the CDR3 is TGCGCCAGCAGCTTGAGTCAGGCCCCCACTGAAGCTTTCTTT. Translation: CASSLSQAPTEAFF.

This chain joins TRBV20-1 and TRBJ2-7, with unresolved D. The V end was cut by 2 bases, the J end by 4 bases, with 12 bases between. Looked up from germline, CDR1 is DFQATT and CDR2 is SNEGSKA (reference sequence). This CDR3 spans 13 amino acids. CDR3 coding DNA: TGCAGTGCTAGACTTGCCGTTGCGTACGAGCAGTACTTC. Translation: CSARLAVAYEQYF.

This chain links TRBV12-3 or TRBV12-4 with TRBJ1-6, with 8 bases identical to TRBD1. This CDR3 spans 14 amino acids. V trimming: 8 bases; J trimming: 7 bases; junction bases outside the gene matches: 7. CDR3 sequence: CASSPTGGNSPLHF. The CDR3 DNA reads TGTGCCAGCTCACCTACAGGGGGGAATTCACCCCTCCACTTT.

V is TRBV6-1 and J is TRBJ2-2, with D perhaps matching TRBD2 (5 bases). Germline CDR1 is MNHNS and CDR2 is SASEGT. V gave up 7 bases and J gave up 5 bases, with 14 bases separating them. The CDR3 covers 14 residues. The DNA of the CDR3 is TGTGCCAGCACTACGGGAATGGAAACCGGGGAGCTGTTTTTT. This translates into CASTTGMETGELFF.

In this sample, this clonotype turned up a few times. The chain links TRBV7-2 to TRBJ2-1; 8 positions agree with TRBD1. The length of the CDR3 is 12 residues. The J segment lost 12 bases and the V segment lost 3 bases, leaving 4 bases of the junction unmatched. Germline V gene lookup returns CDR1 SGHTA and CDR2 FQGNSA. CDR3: CASSFYGTGQFF. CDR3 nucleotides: TGTGCCAGCAGCTTTTACGGGACAGGGCAGTTCTTC.

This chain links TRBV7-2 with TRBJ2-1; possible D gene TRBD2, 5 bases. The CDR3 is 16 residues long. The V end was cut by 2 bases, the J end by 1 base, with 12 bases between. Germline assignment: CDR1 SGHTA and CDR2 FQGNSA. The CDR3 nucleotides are TGTGCCAGCAGCTTATCCGGCGGGCCGTCCTACAATGAGCAGTTCTTC. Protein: CASSLSGGPSYNEQFF.

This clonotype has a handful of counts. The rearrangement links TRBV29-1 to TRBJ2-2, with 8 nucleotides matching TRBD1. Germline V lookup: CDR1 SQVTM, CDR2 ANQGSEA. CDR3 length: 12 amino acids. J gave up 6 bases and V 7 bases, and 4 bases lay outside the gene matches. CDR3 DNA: TGCAGCGGGACAGGGAGCGCCGGGGAGCTGTTTTTT. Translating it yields CSGTGSAGELFF.

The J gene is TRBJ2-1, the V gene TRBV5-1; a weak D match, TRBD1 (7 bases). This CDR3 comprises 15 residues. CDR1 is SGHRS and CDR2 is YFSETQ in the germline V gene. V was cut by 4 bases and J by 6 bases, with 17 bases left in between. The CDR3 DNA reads TGCGCCAGCAGCCGCGGGACAGTCATTTTCAATGAGCAGTTCTTC. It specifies CASSRGTVIFNEQFF.

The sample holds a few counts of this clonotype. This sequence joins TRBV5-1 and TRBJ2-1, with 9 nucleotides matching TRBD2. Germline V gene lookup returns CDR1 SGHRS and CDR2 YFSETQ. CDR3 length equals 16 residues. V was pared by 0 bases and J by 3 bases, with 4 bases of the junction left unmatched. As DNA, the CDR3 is TGCGCCAGCAGCTTGGGCAGCGGGAGGTACTACAATGAGCAGTTCTTC. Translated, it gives CASSLGSGRYYNEQFF.

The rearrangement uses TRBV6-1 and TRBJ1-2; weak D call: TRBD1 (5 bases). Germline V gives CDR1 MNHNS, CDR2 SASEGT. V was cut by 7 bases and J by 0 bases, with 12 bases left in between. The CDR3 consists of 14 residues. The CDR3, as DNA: TGTGCCAGCAAATTCGACAGCTCTAACTATGGCTACACCTTC. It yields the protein CASKFDSSNYGYTF.